This TCR beta chain emerged from a study of blood T cell repertoires in COVID-19. Turning to the study itself: Material from acute and convalescent COVID-19 was sourced from the United States, Italy and Spain.

The CDR3 is 12 amino acids. Germline V CDR1 and CDR2: SEHNR, FQNEAQ (reference sequence). V lost 8 bases and J lost 8, with 15 bases in between. Method: immunoSEQ multiplex PCR; TCRdb's copy keeps in-frame clones and lacks some. The sample comprises about 84,000 clones, about three quarters of which are singletons, and about 5.7% rests with the top ten. The sample was peripheral blood. The receptor was isolated from a middle-aged man with active or convalescent COVID-19. This sequence joins TRBV7-9 and TRBJ1-2; D remains ambiguous. The CDR3 DNA is TGTGCCAGCTTAGAGGGAGCAGGCGGCTACACCTTC. Protein: CASLEGAGGYTF.